The 13 T cell receptor beta chains listed next were all sequenced from one sample in a study of glioma-infiltrating T cells after dendritic cell vaccination. Clones were read by immunoSEQ multiplex PCR, and TCRdb kept only the in-frame ones, dropping some. Here the sample spans 90,000 or so clones, more than 75% being singletons. The source material was blood, sampled before dendritic cell vaccination. Source of these receptors: a human donor with glioblastoma.

The rearrangement uses TRBV30 and TRBJ2-1, with D perhaps matching TRBD2 (6 bases). CDR3 size: 16 residues. CDR1 and CDR2 (germline): GTSNPN, SVGIG (reference sequence). The V gene lost 1 base and the J gene lost 8 bases, with 21 bases spanning the gap. CDR3 nucleotides: TGTGCCTGGAGTGGTAATAGCGGACGGTTGGGGGATGAGCAGTTCTTC. This sequence encodes CAWSGNSGRLGDEQFF.

CDR3 in DNA: TGCGCCAGCAGCCAAGGGGCGTGGGGGGGGGATGGCTACACCTTC. Amino acid sequence: CASSQGAWGGDGYTF. The chain has TRBV4-3 and TRBJ1-2, with D maybe TRBD1 (5 bases). The ends were cut back, 1 base at V and 6 bases at J, with 15 bases in the middle. In germline, CDR1 is LGHNA, CDR2 YSLEER. This CDR3 contains 15 residues.

Details on this clone: Germline and junction disagree at one end, which may indicate a read error. This chain joins TRBV2 and TRBJ2-7; 8 positions agree with TRBD1. The V gene's germline CDR1 is SNHLY and CDR2 FYNNEI. The CDR3 has 14 amino acids. In nucleotides, the CDR3 is TGTGCCAGCAGTGATACAGGGGGTAATGACCCGATTATTTTC. It translates to CASSDTGGNDPIIF.

This chain joins TRBV4-2 and TRBJ1-3; TRBD1 is a possible D gene (6 bases). Germline CDR1 and CDR2: LGHNA and YNFKEQ. With 4 bases removed from V and 4 bases from J, the gap between germline ends came to 20 bases. The CDR3 is made up of 17 amino acids. CDR3 amino acids: CASSLNLGQTIGNTIYF. CDR3 bases: TGTGCCAGCAGCCTCAACCTAGGACAGACTATAGGAAACACCATATATTTT.

The chain joins TRBV7-3 to TRBJ2-2; D unresolved. The CDR3 totals 14 residues. With 4 bases removed from V and 5 bases from J, the gap between germline ends came to 11 bases. Germline V gene lookup returns CDR1 SGHTA and CDR2 FQGTGA. CDR3 sequence: CASSSTDGTGELFF. The CDR3 DNA sequence: TGTGCCAGCAGCTCCACCGACGGGACCGGGGAGCTGTTTTTT.

The chain employs TRBV5-1 and TRBJ2-2; 8 bases align to TRBD2. There are 15 residues in the CDR3. CDR1 is SGHRS, CDR2 YFSETQ, per germline. V trimming: 4 bases; J trimming: 5 bases; junction bases outside the gene matches: 7. The CDR3 loop reads CASSLQAGETGELFF. Here the CDR3 DNA reads TGCGCCAGCAGCCTTCAAGCGGGAGAGACCGGGGAGCTGTTTTTT.

The gene calls are TRBV11-2 and TRBJ2-7; 7 nucleotides align to TRBD1. Trimming removed 5 bases from V and 6 bases from J; junction bases left unmatched: 7. The CDR3 consists of 13 residues. Germline V gene data show CDR1 as SGHAT and CDR2 as FQNNGV. The CDR3 here is CASSPDRALEQYF. The CDR3 nucleotides are TGTGCCAGCAGCCCAGACAGGGCCCTCGAGCAGTACTTC.

This rearrangement joins TRBV30 to TRBJ2-7; TRBD2 agrees at 9 bases. The germline gives CDR1 GTSNPN, CDR2 SVGIG (reference sequence). This CDR3 has 13 residues. Trimming cost V 4 bases and J 3 bases; bases outside gene matches: 4. The CDR3 region is CAWKRGANYEQYF. DNA of the CDR3: TGTGCCTGGAAGCGGGGGGCAAACTACGAGCAGTACTTC.

The chain links TRBV7-9 to TRBJ2-5, with 12 bases that match TRBD1. V lost 5 bases to trimming and J lost 4 bases; unmatched junction nucleotides: 5. The CDR3 length is 15 residues. Germline values: CDR1 SEHNR, CDR2 FQNEAQ (reference sequence). The CDR3 sequence is CASSGGTGGIETQYF. The DNA of the CDR3 is TGTGCCAGCAGCGGTGGGACAGGGGGCATAGAGACCCAGTACTTC.

The rearrangement links TRBV5-1 to TRBJ2-1, with 8 bases lining up with TRBD2. In germline, CDR1 is SGHRS, CDR2 YFSETQ. J lost 7 bases, V lost 2 bases, and 11 bases had no gene match. The CDR3 covers 16 residues. CDR3 residues: CASSLGPAGENNEQFF. The CDR3 coding sequence is TGCGCCAGCAGCTTAGGTCCAGCGGGAGAGAATAATGAGCAGTTCTTC.

This clone was found a few times. The chain employs TRBV7-2 and TRBJ1-1, with 8 bases matching TRBD1. The germline V gene has CDR1 SGHTA and CDR2 FQGNSA. The CDR3 loop spans 14 amino acids. With 5 bases clipped from V and 1 base from J, the junction kept 3 bases outside the gene matches. The CDR3 reads CASSRQGSNTEAFF. The CDR3, as DNA: TGTGCCAGCAGCCGACAGGGGTCGAACACTGAAGCTTTCTTT.

The chain couples TRBV7-2 to TRBJ2-7; 8 bases match TRBD1. With 5 bases clipped from V and 6 bases from J, the junction kept 9 bases outside the gene matches. The CDR3 runs to 14 residues. Germline CDR1 is SGHTA and CDR2 is FQGNSA. DNA of the CDR3: TGTGCCAGCAGCCCCCGGACAGGGCGCTCCGAGCAGTACTTC. It translates to CASSPRTGRSEQYF. The full variable domain, with the rest looked up from reference TRBV7-2 and TRBJ2-7, is GAGVSQSPSNKVTEKGKDVELRCDPISGHTALYWYRQSLGQGLEFLIYFQGNSAPDKSGLPSDRFSAERTGGSVSTLTIQRTQQEDSAVYLCASSPRTGRSEQYFGPGTRLTVT.

The V gene is TRBV2, the J gene TRBJ1-1, with 9 bases identical to TRBD1. J lost 6 bases, V lost 7 bases, and 9 bases had no gene match. The CDR3 runs to 14 residues. From germline, CDR1 is SNHLY and CDR2 FYNNEI. The CDR3 region is CASITGTGTAEAFF. DNA for the CDR3: TGTGCCAGCATCACCGGGACAGGGACCGCTGAAGCTTTCTTT.